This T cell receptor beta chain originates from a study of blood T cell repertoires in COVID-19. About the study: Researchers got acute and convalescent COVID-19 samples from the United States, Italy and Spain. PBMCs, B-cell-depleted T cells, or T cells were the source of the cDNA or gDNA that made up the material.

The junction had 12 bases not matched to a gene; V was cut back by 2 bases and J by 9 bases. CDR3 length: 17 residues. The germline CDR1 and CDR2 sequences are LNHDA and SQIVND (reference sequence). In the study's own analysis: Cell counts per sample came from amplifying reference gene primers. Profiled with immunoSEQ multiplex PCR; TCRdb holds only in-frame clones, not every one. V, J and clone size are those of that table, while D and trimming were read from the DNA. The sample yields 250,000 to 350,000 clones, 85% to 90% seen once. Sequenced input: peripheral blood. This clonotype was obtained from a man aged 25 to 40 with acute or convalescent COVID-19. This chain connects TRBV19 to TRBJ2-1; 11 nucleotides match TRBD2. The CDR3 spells CASSIPALAGAGSEQFF. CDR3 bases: TGTGCCAGTAGTATACCCGCACTAGCGGGGGCCGGGAGTGAGCAGTTCTTC. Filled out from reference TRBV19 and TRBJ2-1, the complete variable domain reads DGGITQSPKYLFRKEGQNVTLSCEQNLNHDAMYWYRQDPGQGLRLIYYSQIVNDFQKGDIAEGYSVSREKKESFPLTVTSAQKNPTAFYLCASSIPALAGAGSEQFFGPGTRLTVL.